The 20 T cell receptor beta chains given below trace back to one sample, sequenced in a study of T cells in Graves' hyperthyroidism and ophthalmopathy. RNA transcripts yielded amplified TCR beta CDR3 regions. The TCR CDR3 first-round RT-PCR relied on the HTBI primer set. Each CDR3 protein is one row after TCRdb ran MiXCR on the multiplex PCR reads. This sample has a few hundred thousand distinct CDR3 sequences, with roughly 15% found just once. Sequencing was done on a sample of blood. The receptor set was obtained from a woman between 35 and 50 years old with Graves' hyperthyroidism that later progressed to Graves' ophthalmopathy.

CDR3 coding DNA: TGTGCCAGCAGCCCAAGACGGGCAGGGAGTGAGGGCTACACCTTC. It is translated as CASSPRRAGSEGYTF. The rearrangement joins TRBV7-9 to TRBJ1-2; D perhaps matches TRBD1 (5 bases). Germline V gene sequence: CDR1 SEHNR, CDR2 FQNEAQ (reference sequence). Between the trimmed V and J ends, which lost 5 bases and 8 bases, there was a span of 21 bases. The CDR3 spans 15 residues.

Note on this clonotype: The junction departs from germline at one end; a sequencing error may be responsible. V usage is TRBV12-3 or TRBV12-4 and J usage is TRBJ2-2; weak D call: TRBD2 (5 bases). This CDR3 has 13 amino acids. The DNA for the CDR3 is TGTGTCAGCAGTTTCGGGGTCACCGGGGAGCTGTTTTTT. Amino acid sequence: CVSSFGVTGELFF.

This clonotype was found a few times. This sequence joins TRBV3-1 and TRBJ2-7; TRBD2 matches 9 bases. The J segment lost 4 bases and the V segment lost 1 base, leaving 5 bases of the junction unmatched. CDR3 size: 15 residues. Germline V CDR1 and CDR2: LGHDT, YNNKEL (reference sequence). As DNA, the CDR3 is TGTGCCAGCAGCCAAGTCGGACTAGCGCCTTACGAGCAGTACTTC. As protein: CASSQVGLAPYEQYF.

This clonotype came up many times. The chain links TRBV27 to TRBJ2-3, with a possible D match to TRBD2 (7 bases). With 6 bases removed from V and 4 bases from J, the gap between germline ends came to 17 bases. The CDR3 spans 15 residues. The germline CDR1 and CDR2 sequences are MNHEY and SMNVEV (reference sequence). This chain's CDR3 is CASSRGAAGADTQYF. The CDR3 region has the DNA TGTGCCAGCAGCCGGGGGGCGGCGGGGGCAGATACGCAGTATTTT.

This clonotype came up many times. The CDR3 sequence: CAWSPLPWASGRATSYNEQFF. In DNA form, the CDR3 reads TGTGCCTGGAGTCCACTACCCTGGGCTAGCGGGAGAGCAACTTCCTACAATGAGCAGTTCTTC. The rearrangement joins TRBV30 to TRBJ2-1, with 10 nucleotides matching TRBD2. Germline-derived CDR1 and CDR2 are GTSNPN and SVGIG (reference sequence). The V and J ends lost 2 bases and 1 base, in that order; junction bases with no gene match: 20. The length of the CDR3 is 21 residues.

This clonotype was seen ten or more times. The V gene is TRBV10-1, the J gene TRBJ2-5; D tentatively reads TRBD1 or TRBD2 (5 bases each). The length of the CDR3 is 12 residues. Trimming left V 5 bases short and J 4 bases short, with 8 bases between. Looked up from germline, CDR1 is WNHNN and CDR2 is SYGVQD (reference sequence). The CDR3 loop is CASSWDGETQYF. The CDR3 DNA reads TGCGCCAGCAGTTGGGACGGAGAGACCCAGTACTTC.

The chain employs TRBV30 and TRBJ1-2; a possible D gene is TRBD1 (6 bases). Germline loops: CDR1 GTSNPN, CDR2 SVGIG (reference sequence). With 3 bases removed from V and 2 bases from J, the gap between germline ends came to 10 bases. The CDR3 has 13 amino acids. The CDR3 region has the DNA TGTGCCTGGAGCCAGGGGACGAACTATGGCTACACCTTC. This sequence encodes CAWSQGTNYGYTF.

In this sample, this clonotype turned up many times. The rearrangement links TRBV11-2 to TRBJ2-5, with D perhaps matching TRBD2 (6 bases). The CDR3 covers 15 residues. The germline CDR1 and CDR2 sequences are SGHAT and FQNNGV. V was cut by 2 bases and J by 4 bases, with 14 bases left in between. The CDR3 region is CASSLPGLMIETQYF. The CDR3, as DNA: TGTGCCAGCAGCTTACCGGGACTGATGATAGAGACCCAGTACTTC. Full variable domain (outside the CDR3, taken from reference TRBV11-2 and TRBJ2-5): EAGVAQSPRYKIIEKRQSVAFWCNPISGHATLYWYQQILGQGPKLLIQFQNNGVVDDSQLPKDRFSAERLKGVDSTLKIQPAKLEDSAVYLCASSLPGLMIETQYFGPGTRLLVL.

The table lists this clonotype with many counts. The chain employs TRBV12-3 or TRBV12-4 and TRBJ1-2; no firm D call. The length of the CDR3 is 16 residues. The V gene lost 2 bases and the J gene lost 5 bases, with 18 bases spanning the gap. The CDR3 DNA sequence: TGTGCCAGCAGTTTATTAGGACCCTCGGCGGTTTATGGCTACACCTTC. As protein: CASSLLGPSAVYGYTF.

There are many counts of this clonotype. This chain uses TRBV4-1 with TRBJ2-7, with D possibly TRBD2 on 5 matching bases. Germline-derived CDR1 and CDR2 are MGHRA and YSYEKL. V lost 1 base and J 1 base, leaving 11 bases between the germline ends. This CDR3 comprises 15 residues. CDR3 in DNA: TGCGCCAGCAGCCAAGGGACTTGGGTATCCTACGAGCAGTACTTC. This translates into CASSQGTWVSYEQYF.

This clonotype was found many times. This rearrangement joins TRBV11-1 to TRBJ2-1, with 7 positions matching TRBD1. The CDR3 spans 16 residues. Germline lookup yields CDR1 SGHAT and CDR2 FQDESV (reference sequence). The V segment lost 5 bases and the J segment 3 bases; nucleotides outside the gene matches: 10. The CDR3 nucleotides read TGTGCCAGCAGCCCCCGCCCGGGACAGAGCTACAATGAGCAGTTCTTC. It is translated as CASSPRPGQSYNEQFF.

This clonotype was counted ten times or more. The V and J genes are TRBV7-6 and TRBJ2-2; no definite D call. The germline V and J ends were trimmed by 5 bases and 0 bases, with 13 bases remaining between them. The CDR3 consists of 16 residues. Germline loops: CDR1 SGHVS, CDR2 FNYEAQ. The CDR3 region is CASSPYGSPNTGELFF. DNA for the CDR3: TGTGCCAGCAGCCCATATGGATCGCCGAACACCGGGGAGCTGTTTTTT.

Only a few counts were recorded for this clonotype. V and J are TRBV6-2 or TRBV6-3 and TRBJ2-7, with 7 positions matching TRBD1. This CDR3 is built from 17 residues. V lost 6 bases, J lost 1 base, and 15 bases stayed unmatched. CDR1 is MNHEY and CDR2 is SVGEGT in the germline V gene. The CDR3 spells CASSYPADRASSYEQYF. The CDR3 coding sequence is TGTGCCAGCAGCTACCCGGCCGACAGGGCCTCATCCTACGAGCAGTACTTC.

This clonotype was found a few times. The chain combines TRBV6-1 with TRBJ2-6; a weak D match, TRBD1 (6 bases). Trimming shortened V by 5 bases and J by 0 bases, and 17 bases separated the two germline ends. The length of the CDR3 is 18 residues. Germline CDR1 MNHNS, CDR2 SASEGT. The CDR3 spells CASSKTGQPLSGANVLTF. In DNA form, the CDR3 reads TGTGCCAGCAGTAAGACGGGACAACCCCTCTCTGGGGCCAACGTCCTGACTTTC.

This clonotype was seen a few times. The gene calls are TRBV5-1 and TRBJ2-7; D perhaps matches TRBD1 (6 bases). V was shortened by 4 bases and J by 6 bases, with 17 bases between the two germline ends. This CDR3 spans 14 amino acids. Germline CDR1 and CDR2: SGHRS and YFSETQ. Here the CDR3 reads CASSPDGGAGEQYF. As DNA, the CDR3 is TGCGCCAGCAGCCCGGATGGGGGCGCCGGCGAGCAGTACTTC. Looking up the rest from reference TRBV5-1 and TRBJ2-7 gives the full variable domain: KAGVTQTPRYLIKTRGQQVTLSCSPISGHRSVSWYQQTPGQGLQFLFEYFSETQRNKGNFPGRFSGRQFSNSRSEMNVSTLELGDSALYLCASSPDGGAGEQYFGPGTRLTVT.

Concerning this clonotype itself: At one boundary the junction diverges from the germline segment, which might be a read error. The rearrangement joins TRBV11-2 to TRBJ2-5; D gene uncertain. The V gene's germline CDR1 is SGHAT and CDR2 FQNNGV. The CDR3 contains 15 residues. The CDR3, as DNA: TGTGCCAGTAGCTTTAGCAGGAGTTCTCAAGAGACCCAGTACTTC. Its translation is CASSFSRSSQETQYF. Full variable domain (remainder filled in from reference TRBV11-2 and TRBJ2-5): EAGVAQSPRYKIIEKRQSVAFWCNPISGHATLYWYQQILGQGPKLLIQFQNNGVVDDSQLPKDRFSAERLKGVDSTLKIQPAKLEDSAVYLCASSFSRSSQETQYFGPGTRLLVL.

This clonotype showed up many times. V is TRBV28 and J is TRBJ2-2; D is uncertain. CDR3 length: 14 amino acids. V was cut by 3 bases and J by 6 bases, with 11 bases left in between. In germline, CDR1 is MDHEN, CDR2 SYDVKM. The CDR3 is CASSLQPYPGELFF. The CDR3 DNA reads TGTGCCAGCAGTTTGCAGCCGTACCCCGGGGAGCTGTTTTTT.

This clonotype was seen ten or more times. This chain joins TRBV28 and TRBJ2-1; TRBD1 aligns across 7 bases. Trimming took 10 bases from V and 12 from J; bases not matched to a gene: 9. The germline CDR1 and CDR2 sequences are MDHEN and SYDVKM. The CDR3 consists of 11 residues. The CDR3 region is CATTSRDRQFF. CDR3 in DNA: TGTGCCACCACTTCCCGGGACAGGCAGTTCTTC.

V gene TRBV27 combines with J gene TRBJ1-1; the D is unclear. Trimming took 5 bases from V and 4 from J, leaving 14 bases between them. There are 14 residues in the CDR3. The germline gives CDR1 MNHEY, CDR2 SMNVEV (reference sequence). CDR3 sequence (DNA): TGTGCCAGCAGTACCACTAGGAGGCTCACTGAAGCTTTCTTT. As protein: CASSTTRRLTEAFF.

In this sample, this clonotype turned up many times. This chain links TRBV5-1 with TRBJ2-1; D remains unclear. Germline CDR1 and CDR2: SGHRS and YFSETQ. The V gene lost 2 bases and the J gene lost 5 bases, with 11 bases spanning the gap. This CDR3 has 14 amino acids. The CDR3: CASSFGENHNEQFF. In DNA, the CDR3 is TGCGCCAGCAGCTTCGGCGAGAACCACAATGAGCAGTTCTTC.